Shown below are 30 T cell receptor beta chains from a single sample sequenced in a study of blood T cell repertoires in COVID-19. The method was immunoSEQ multiplex PCR; TCRdb's version includes in-frame clones alone and lacks a portion of them. The sample contains tens of thousands of clones, about nine tenths of which appear only once. Sequenced material: peripheral blood. These receptors were taken from a human donor in a cohort sampled during active COVID-19.

This chain joins TRBV5-1 and TRBJ2-5; D perhaps matches TRBD1 (5 bases). The CDR3 is 12 residues long. Germline V CDR1 and CDR2: SGHRS, YFSETQ. With 3 bases removed from V and 4 bases from J, the gap between germline ends came to 7 bases. CDR3 in DNA: TGCGCCAGCAGCTCAGGGCTAGAGACCCAGTACTTC. It encodes CASSSGLETQYF.

The chain employs TRBV7-3 and TRBJ2-1, with D possibly being TRBD1 (5 bases). Looked up from germline, CDR1 is SGHTA and CDR2 is FQGTGA. V lost 0 bases to trimming and J lost 7 bases, with 7 bases between them. The CDR3 has 13 residues. CDR3 loop: CASSLTDSNEQFF. In nucleotides, the CDR3 is TGTGCCAGCAGCTTAACCGACAGTAATGAGCAGTTCTTC.

V is TRBV24-1 and J is TRBJ1-1; 9 nucleotides agree with TRBD1. J gave up 1 base and V 4 bases, and 3 bases lay outside the gene matches. Germline CDR1 is KGHDR and CDR2 is SFDVKD. This CDR3 is built from 15 residues. CDR3 amino acids: CATSDLGQGNTEAFF. The CDR3 DNA is TGTGCCACCAGTGACCTGGGACAGGGGAACACTGAAGCTTTCTTT.

The rearrangement uses TRBV7-2 and TRBJ2-3; no clear D. The CDR3 contains 13 residues. In germline, CDR1 is SGHTA, CDR2 FQGNSA. V was trimmed by 1 base and J by 1 base, leaving 3 bases between them. The CDR3 coding sequence is TGTGCCAGCAGCTTAGAGCGCACAGATACGCAGTATTTT. Translated, it gives CASSLERTDTQYF.

The chain employs TRBV24-1 and TRBJ1-3; 8 bases agree with TRBD1. Germline V lookup: CDR1 KGHDR, CDR2 SFDVKD. Trimming took 6 bases from V and 7 from J; bases not matched to a gene: 7. This CDR3 spans 14 amino acids. The DNA for the CDR3 is TGTGCCACCAGTAGGACAGGGATGGGTAACACCATATATTTT. Residues: CATSRTGMGNTIYF.

This clone showed up just a few times. This specimen includes other DNA sequences encoding the same CDR3. J is TRBJ2-7 and V is TRBV5-1, with 9 bases that match TRBD1. This CDR3 has 15 residues. The V segment lost 0 bases and the J segment 4 bases; nucleotides outside the gene matches: 5. Germline V gene lookup returns CDR1 SGHRS and CDR2 YFSETQ. The CDR3 reads CASSLDGTGKYEQYF. Here the CDR3 DNA reads TGCGCCAGCAGCTTGGATGGGACAGGGAAATACGAGCAGTACTTC.

The rearrangement links TRBV9 to TRBJ2-1, with 10 bases identical to TRBD1. Germline assignment: CDR1 SGDLS and CDR2 YYNGEE. V lost 3 bases and J lost 12; bases outside the gene matches: 15. This CDR3 has 16 residues. The CDR3 coding sequence is TGTGCCAGCAGCGCCCAGGCGGGGGGACAGGGGTCTTCGCAGTTCTTC. Translated, it gives CASSAQAGGQGSSQFF.

The chain carries TRBV5-6 and TRBJ1-2; 7 bases line up with TRBD1. Germline trimming cut 4 bases from V and 0 bases from J; bases unmatched to any gene: 3. The CDR3 runs to 14 residues. Germline V gives CDR1 SGHDT, CDR2 YYEEEE. The CDR3 nucleotides are TGTGCCAGCAGCCGCGGGACAGCTAACTATGGCTACACCTTC. Amino acids: CASSRGTANYGYTF.

The V and J genes are TRBV19 and TRBJ1-2; D might be TRBD1 (6 bases). This CDR3 is built from 15 residues. The V end was cut by 3 bases, the J end by 5 bases, with 16 bases between. Germline values: CDR1 LNHDA, CDR2 SQIVND (reference sequence). Written as DNA, the CDR3 is TGTGCCAGTAGTATCGGCGTGGACAGACCTTATGGCTACACCTTC. The encoded protein is CASSIGVDRPYGYTF.

The gene calls are TRBV19 and TRBJ1-1, with TRBD1 as a possible D gene (6 bases). V lost 6 bases to trimming and J lost 5 bases, with 22 bases between them. This CDR3 is built from 16 residues. Germline loops: CDR1 LNHDA, CDR2 SQIVND (reference sequence). CDR3 amino acids: CASSPSGGRGRTEAFF. As DNA, the CDR3 is TGTGCCAGTAGCCCATCGGGGGGCAGGGGCAGGACTGAAGCTTTCTTT.

Comment on this clone: The same CDR3 can be traced to other DNA sequences in this sample. The chain is built from TRBV10-3 and TRBJ1-4; 10 bases agree with TRBD1. The trim removed 6 bases at V and 8 bases at J, leaving 3 bases unmatched. CDR1 is ENHRY and CDR2 is SYGVKD in the germline V gene. The CDR3 is 13 amino acids. The CDR3 nucleotides read TGTGCCATCAGCGGACAGGGGGAGGAAAAACTGTTTTTT. Amino acid sequence: CAISGQGEEKLFF.

The chain recombines TRBV6-4 with TRBJ2-3; 10 bases map to TRBD2. Germline lookup yields CDR1 MRHNA and CDR2 SNTAGT. Trimming took 6 bases from V and 5 from J; bases not matched to a gene: 2. This CDR3 contains 13 residues. In DNA, the CDR3 is TGTGCCAGCAGCGGGACTAGCGAAGATACGCAGTATTTT. The encoded protein is CASSGTSEDTQYF.

This clone showed up just a few times. The chain links TRBV3-1 (or the pseudogene TRBV3-2) to TRBJ2-7, with 12 bases aligning to TRBD2. The V gene's germline CDR1 is LGHDT and CDR2 YNNKEL (reference sequence). The junction had 0 bases not matched to a gene; V was cut back by 1 base and J by 2 bases. The CDR3 has 15 residues. The CDR3: CASSQGTSGAYEQYF. In nucleotides, the CDR3 is TGTGCCAGCAGCCAAGGGACTAGCGGGGCCTACGAGCAGTACTTC.

This clone appeared a single time. The chain links TRBV11-2 to TRBJ2-7, with 7 bases lining up with TRBD1. CDR1 is SGHAT, CDR2 FQNNGV, per germline. CDR3 length: 14 amino acids. V dropped 5 bases and J dropped 0; count of bases not matched to a gene: 4. CDR3 bases: TGTGCCAGCAGCCAGGACAGGATCTCCTACGAGCAGTACTTC. Protein product: CASSQDRISYEQYF.

The chain recombines TRBV6-5 with TRBJ2-5; D not certain. Germline V gives CDR1 MNHEY, CDR2 SVGAGI. The CDR3 loop spans 14 amino acids. Trimming removed 0 bases from V and 2 bases from J, with 7 bases in between. Written as DNA, the CDR3 is TGTGCCAGCAGTTACTCTACCTATCAAGAGACCCAGTACTTC. Protein sequence: CASSYSTYQETQYF.

The rearrangement uses TRBV7-9 and TRBJ1-5; the D is unclear. V shed 1 base and J shed 6 bases, with 7 bases lying between them. The CDR3 length is 13 residues. Per the germline V gene, CDR1 is SEHNR and CDR2 is FQNEAQ (reference sequence). In nucleotides, the CDR3 is TGTGCCAGCAGCTTAGATGTGGCTCAGCCCCAGCATTTT. It is translated as CASSLDVAQPQHF.

The chain is built from TRBV14 and TRBJ2-3; TRBD2 matches at 7 bases. Germline CDR1 SGHDN, CDR2 FVKESK. The trim removed 4 bases at V and 3 bases at J, leaving 10 bases unmatched. The CDR3 length is 16 residues. DNA of the CDR3: TGTGCCAGCAGCCCCCTGGGGGGGAGAGGGACAGATACGCAGTATTTT. Translating gives CASSPLGGRGTDTQYF.

This sequence joins TRBV5-1 and TRBJ2-1, with 9 bases identical to TRBD1. The junction had 2 bases not matched to a gene; V was cut back by 0 bases and J by 10 bases. The CDR3 extends over 13 amino acids. Germline CDR1 SGHRS, CDR2 YFSETQ. CDR3: CASSLGQGDEQFF. For the CDR3, the DNA is TGCGCCAGCAGCTTGGGACAGGGGGACGAGCAGTTCTTC.

V gene TRBV5-5 combines with J gene TRBJ1-6; D might be TRBD1 (6 bases). V was clipped by 4 bases and J by 13 bases, with 12 bases between them. Looked up from germline, CDR1 is SGHKS and CDR2 is YYEKEE (reference sequence). The CDR3 loop spans 12 amino acids. The CDR3 bases are TGTGCCAGCAGCCCGATAAGGGGGCCCCTCCACTTT. Protein sequence: CASSPIRGPLHF.

V is TRBV28 and J is TRBJ2-1; D perhaps matches TRBD1 (6 bases). The germline V gene encodes CDR1 MDHEN and CDR2 SYDVKM. This CDR3 has 16 amino acids. V lost 3 bases and J lost 4, with 16 bases in between. The CDR3 region has the DNA TGTGCCAGCAGTTTGTTGGGGGCTACTCCTTACAATGAGCAGTTCTTC. This codes for CASSLLGATPYNEQFF.

The chain combines TRBV6-1 with TRBJ2-1; no clear D. This CDR3 comprises 15 residues. V lost 1 base and J lost 7, with 14 bases in between. Germline lookup yields CDR1 MNHNS and CDR2 SASEGT. The CDR3 spells CASSEGLAPSNEQFF. The CDR3 DNA follows: TGTGCCAGCAGTGAAGGATTGGCCCCCTCGAATGAGCAGTTCTTC.

This clone was counted once. The genes are TRBV19 and TRBJ2-1; 8 positions agree with TRBD2. The CDR3 covers 15 residues. After removal of 5 bases from V and 5 bases from J, the junction contained 8 bases not matched to a gene. In germline, CDR1 is LNHDA, CDR2 SQIVND (reference sequence). CDR3 region: CASSFYGRADNEQFF. The CDR3 region has the DNA TGTGCCAGTAGTTTTTACGGGAGGGCCGACAATGAGCAGTTCTTC.

In the case of this clone: At one boundary the junction diverges from the germline segment, which might be a read error. This chain connects TRBV3-1 (or the pseudogene TRBV3-2) to TRBJ1-3; D ambiguous. The CDR3 has 13 amino acids. From germline, CDR1 is LGHDT and CDR2 YNNKEL (reference sequence). The CDR3 bases are TGTGCCAGCACCCAACACTCTGGAAACACCATATATTTT. This translates into CASTQHSGNTIYF.

CDR3 region: CASSPDRLNTGELFF. The CDR3 nucleotides read TGTGCCAGCAGTCCGGACAGGCTGAACACCGGGGAGCTGTTTTTT. The chain is built from TRBV6-2 or TRBV6-3 and TRBJ2-2; TRBD1 matches 7 bases. V trimming: 5 bases; J trimming: 1 base; junction bases outside the gene matches: 4. This CDR3 spans 15 amino acids. The germline V gene has CDR1 MNHEY and CDR2 SVGEGT.

The V and J genes are TRBV6-5 and TRBJ2-7, with 8 bases lining up with TRBD1. Losses at the gene ends were 2 bases for V and 3 bases for J; bases not matched to a gene: 3. Per germline, CDR1 MNHEY and CDR2 SVGAGI. The CDR3 spans 14 residues. Here the CDR3 reads CASSYRTGGYEQYF. In DNA, the CDR3 is TGTGCCAGCAGTTACCGTACAGGGGGCTACGAGCAGTACTTC.

The chain joins TRBV14 to TRBJ2-7; the D gene is possibly TRBD1 (6 bases). This CDR3 has 11 residues. The V end lost 8 bases, the J end lost 6 bases, and 11 bases lay between the germline ends. CDR1 and CDR2 (germline): SGHDN, FVKESK. The CDR3 reads CASGGLGEQYF. CDR3 coding DNA: TGTGCCAGCGGGGGCTTGGGCGAGCAGTACTTC.

The rearrangement joins TRBV2 to TRBJ1-2; 8 bases align to TRBD1. Germline CDR1 and CDR2: SNHLY and FYNNEI. Losses at the gene ends were 6 bases for V and 3 bases for J; bases not matched to a gene: 9. The length of the CDR3 is 15 residues. The CDR3, as DNA: TGTGCCAGCAGCGACGTCGACAGGGGATACTATGGCTACACCTTC. Amino acid sequence: CASSDVDRGYYGYTF. Filled out from reference TRBV2 and TRBJ1-2, the complete variable domain reads EPEVTQTPSHQVTQMGQEVILRCVPISNHLYFYWYRQILGQKVEFLVSFYNNEISEKSEIFDDQFSVERPDGSNFTLKIRSTKLEDSAMYFCASSDVDRGYYGYTFGSGTRLTVV.

This clone was seen a few times. The chain joins TRBV7-2 to TRBJ2-3; TRBD2 agrees at 7 bases. Trimming at V came to 4 bases and at J to 5 bases, leaving 12 bases not matched to a gene. Germline CDR1 is SGHTA and CDR2 is FQGNSA. The CDR3 consists of 16 residues. CDR3 in amino acids: CASSSWGGITGDTQYF. DNA of the CDR3: TGTGCCAGCAGCTCCTGGGGGGGAATTACTGGAGATACGCAGTATTTT.

V gene TRBV5-1 combines with J gene TRBJ1-5; D not certain. The germline CDR1 and CDR2 sequences are SGHRS and YFSETQ. This CDR3 has 13 residues. Trimming removed 4 bases from V and 6 bases from J, with 11 bases in between. The CDR3: CASSPEPSQPQHF. DNA for the CDR3: TGCGCCAGCAGCCCGGAGCCGAGTCAGCCCCAGCATTTT.

This sequence joins TRBV7-9 and TRBJ2-3; 11 nucleotides match TRBD2. V lost 5 bases and J lost 10; bases outside the gene matches: 8. Germline V gene sequence: CDR1 SEHNR, CDR2 FQNEAQ (reference sequence). This CDR3 has 14 residues. In DNA form, the CDR3 reads TGTGCCAGCAGCGTTACTAGCGGGGGCGCGGCGCAGTATTTT. This gives the protein CASSVTSGGAAQYF.